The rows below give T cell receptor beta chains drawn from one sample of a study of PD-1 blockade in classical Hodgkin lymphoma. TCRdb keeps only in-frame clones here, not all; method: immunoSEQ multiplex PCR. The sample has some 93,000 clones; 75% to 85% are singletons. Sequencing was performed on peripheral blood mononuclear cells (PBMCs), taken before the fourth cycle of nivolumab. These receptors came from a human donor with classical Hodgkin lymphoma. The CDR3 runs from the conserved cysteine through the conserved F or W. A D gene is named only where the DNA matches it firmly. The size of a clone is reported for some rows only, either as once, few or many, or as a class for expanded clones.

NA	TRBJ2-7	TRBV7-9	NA	TGTGCCAGCAGCTTAGAGGCTCTAGCCACCTACGAGCAGTACTTC	CASSLEALATYEQYF
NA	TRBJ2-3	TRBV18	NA	TGTGCCAGCTCACCTATCTCCCGGTCCTCCACAGATACGCAGTATTTT	CASSPISRSSTDTQYF
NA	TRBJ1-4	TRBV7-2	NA	TGTGCCAGCAGCTTAGCTGTGAGGCGGGAGAATGAAAAACTGTTTTTT	CASSLAVRRENEKLFF
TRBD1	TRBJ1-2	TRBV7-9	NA	TGTGCCAGCAGCGACAACAGGGGAGGGAACTATGGCTACACCTTC	CASSDNRGGNYGYTF
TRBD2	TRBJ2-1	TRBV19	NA	TGTGCCAGTAGTAACATAGCGGGATACAATGAGCAGTTCTTC	CASSNIAGYNEQFF
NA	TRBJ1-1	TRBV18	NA	TGTGCCAGCTCACCACAGGGATACACTGAAGCTTTCTTT	CASSPQGYTEAFF
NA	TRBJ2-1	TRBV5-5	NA	TGTGCCAGCAGCTTGTTAGGGTCTTTTGATGAGCAGTTCTTC	CASSLLGSFDEQFF
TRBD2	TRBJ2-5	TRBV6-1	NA	TGTGCCAGCAGTGAAGCGGGAGGGACCAGGGAGACCCAGTACTTC	CASSEAGGTRETQYF
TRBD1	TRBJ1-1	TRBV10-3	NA	TGTGCCGTCACGGGGACAGCGATGAACACTGAAGCTTTCTTT	CAVTGTAMNTEAFF
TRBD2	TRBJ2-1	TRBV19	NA	TGTGCCAGTAGTATTGGAGCGGGAGGATTCAATGAGCAGTTCTTC	CASSIGAGGFNEQFF
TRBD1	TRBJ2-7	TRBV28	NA	TGTGCCAGCAGTCCATTATTAGGGACAGCGCTTTCCTACGAGCAGTACTTC	CASSPLLGTALSYEQYF
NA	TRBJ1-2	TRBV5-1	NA	TGCGCCAGCAGCCCGGACGGTAACTATGGCTACACCTTC	CASSPDGNYGYTF
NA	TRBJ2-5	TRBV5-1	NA	TGCGCCAGCAGCCCGGGGTGGGAAGAGACCCAGTACTTC	CASSPGWEETQYF
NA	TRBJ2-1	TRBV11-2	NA	TGTGCCAGCAGCTTAGATTGGTCAGGGGACCAGTTCTTC	CASSLDWSGDQFF
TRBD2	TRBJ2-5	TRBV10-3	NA	TGTGCCATCAGTGCTAGCGGGGACCAAGAGACCCAGTACTTC	CAISASGDQETQYF
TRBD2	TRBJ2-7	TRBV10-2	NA	TGCGCCAGCAGGGGGGATAGCGGGAGGTTCTACGAGCAGTACTTC	CASRGDSGRFYEQYF
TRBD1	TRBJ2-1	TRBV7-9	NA	TGTGCCAGCAGCTTAGGGACAGGGGGCCTATACAATGAGCAGTTCTTC	CASSLGTGGLYNEQFF
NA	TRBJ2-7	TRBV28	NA	TGTGCCAGCAGTTTACGGGCAGACTCCTACGAGCAGTACTTC	CASSLRADSYEQYF
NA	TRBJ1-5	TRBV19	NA	TGTGCCAGTAGTCCCCGGCGGCGGGGAAGGGACAATCAGCCCCAGCATTTT	CASSPRRRGRDNQPQHF
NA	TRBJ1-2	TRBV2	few	TGTGCCAGCAGTGCCAATTCGGAGGGCCGTAATGGCTACACCTTC	CASSANSEGRNGYTF
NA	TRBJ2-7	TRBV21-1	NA	TGTGCCAGCAGCAAAGCAAACAGGCTGTGGGGGGGTCGGGCCGAGCAGTACTTC	CASSKANRLWGGRAEQYF
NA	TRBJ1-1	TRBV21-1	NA	TGTGCCAGCAATAGGGGCTTTGGCAGCCCGGCGAACACTGAAGCTTTCTTT	CASNRGFGSPANTEAFF
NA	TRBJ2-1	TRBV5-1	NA	TGCGCCAGCAGGGAACGAGCTTACAATGAGCAGTTCTTC	CASRERAYNEQFF
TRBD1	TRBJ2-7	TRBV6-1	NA	TGTGCCAGCAGGACTCGGGACAGGGTTTACGAGCAGTACTTC	CASRTRDRVYEQYF
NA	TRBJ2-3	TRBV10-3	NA	TGTGCCACTCTGGCGGATAGCACAGATACGCAGTATTTT	CATLADSTDTQYF
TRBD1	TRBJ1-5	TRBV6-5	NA	TGTGCCAGCAGGGCGACAGGGAATCAGCCCCAGCATTTT	CASRATGNQPQHF
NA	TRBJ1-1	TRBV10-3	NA	TGTGCCATCAGTCCGGGGACGCGGGGGGCGGACACTGAAGCTTTCTTT	CAISPGTRGADTEAFF
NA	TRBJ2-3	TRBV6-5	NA	TGTGCCAGCAGTTACGGGCCCGCAGATACGCAGTATTTT	CASSYGPADTQYF
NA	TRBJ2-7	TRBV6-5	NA	TGTGCCAGCAGTACCGGGAACGAGCAGTACTTC	CASSTGNEQYF
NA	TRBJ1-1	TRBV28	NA	TGTGCCAGCAGTGTGGACGCCTTTGTGGATGCTGAAGCTTTCTTT	CASSVDAFVDAEAFF
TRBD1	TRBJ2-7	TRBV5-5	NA	TGTGCCAGCAGCCGGGACAGGGGGCTTGGGCAGTACTTC	CASSRDRGLGQYF
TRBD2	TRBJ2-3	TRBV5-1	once	TGCGCCAGCAGCTTGGTTACGTACGGCGGGACTAGCAAGCAAGATACGCAGTATTTT	CASSLVTYGGTSKQDTQYF
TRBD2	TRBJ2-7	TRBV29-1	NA	TGCAGCGCCTGGGGGACTAGCGGGAGTTCCTACGAGCAGTACTTC	CSAWGTSGSSYEQYF
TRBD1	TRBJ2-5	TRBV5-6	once	TGTGCCAGCAGCTTGGTGGGCAGGGGGCGTGAGACCCAGTACTTC	CASSLVGRGRETQYF
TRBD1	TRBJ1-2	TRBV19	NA	TGTGCCAGCAGACAGGGGGGTAACTATGGCTACACCTTC	CASRQGGNYGYTF
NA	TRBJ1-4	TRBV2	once	TGTGCCAGCAGATCAGGGGTCTTTAATGAAAAACTGTTTTTT	CASRSGVFNEKLFF
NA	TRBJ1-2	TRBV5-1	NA	TGCGCCAGCAGCTTGGAGGGGGATTACTATGGCTACACCTTC	CASSLEGDYYGYTF
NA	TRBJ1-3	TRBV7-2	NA	TGTGCCAGCAGCAGAGTGGGGACCTCTGGAAACACCATATATTTT	CASSRVGTSGNTIYF
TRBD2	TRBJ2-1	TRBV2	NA	TGTGCCAGCAGTGCCGGGACTAGCAAGTTCTTC	CASSAGTSKFF
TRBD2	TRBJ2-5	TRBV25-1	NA	TGTGCCAGCAGTGGGACACACGGGAGGAGTCAAGAGACCCAGTACTTC	CASSGTHGRSQETQYF